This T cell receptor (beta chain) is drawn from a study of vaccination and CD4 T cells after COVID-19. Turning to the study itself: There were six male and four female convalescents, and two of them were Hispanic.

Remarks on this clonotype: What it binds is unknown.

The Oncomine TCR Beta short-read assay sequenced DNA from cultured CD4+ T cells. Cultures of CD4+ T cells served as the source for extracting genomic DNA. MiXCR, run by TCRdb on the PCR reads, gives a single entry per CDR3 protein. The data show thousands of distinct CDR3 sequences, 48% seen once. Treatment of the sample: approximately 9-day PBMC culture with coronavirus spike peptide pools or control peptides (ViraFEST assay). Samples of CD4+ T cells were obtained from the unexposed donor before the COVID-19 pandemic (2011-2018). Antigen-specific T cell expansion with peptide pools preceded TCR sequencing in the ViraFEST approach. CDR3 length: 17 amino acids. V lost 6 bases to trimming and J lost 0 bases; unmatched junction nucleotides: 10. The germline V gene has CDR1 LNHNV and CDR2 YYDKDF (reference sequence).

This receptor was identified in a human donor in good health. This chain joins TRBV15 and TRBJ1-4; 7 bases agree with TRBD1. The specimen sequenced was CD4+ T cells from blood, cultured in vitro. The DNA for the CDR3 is TGTGCCACCAGGGACGTTACAGGGGCCGCAACTAATGAAAAACTGTTTTTT. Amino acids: CATRDVTGAATNEKLFF.